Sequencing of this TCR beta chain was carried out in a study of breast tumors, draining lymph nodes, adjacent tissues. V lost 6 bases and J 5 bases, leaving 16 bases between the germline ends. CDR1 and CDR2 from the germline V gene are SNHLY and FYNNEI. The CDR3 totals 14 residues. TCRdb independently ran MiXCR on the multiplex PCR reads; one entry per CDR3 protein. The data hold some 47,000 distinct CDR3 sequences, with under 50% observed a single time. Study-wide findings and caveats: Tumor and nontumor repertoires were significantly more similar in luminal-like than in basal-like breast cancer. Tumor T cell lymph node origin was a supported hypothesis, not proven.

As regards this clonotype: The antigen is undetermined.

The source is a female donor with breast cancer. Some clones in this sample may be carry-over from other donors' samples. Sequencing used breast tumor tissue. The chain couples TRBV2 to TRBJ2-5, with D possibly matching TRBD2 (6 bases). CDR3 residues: CASREGSGRETQYF. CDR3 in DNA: TGTGCCAGCAGGGAGGGGTCAGGTCGGGAGACCCAGTACTTC.